The T cell receptor (beta chain) described here comes from a study of PD-L1 blockade in urothelial cancer. Across the whole study: Blood underwent analysis 3 weeks (second dose) and 6 weeks after treatment began.

Trimming removed 8 bases from V and 5 bases from J, with 14 bases in between. The CDR3 totals 13 residues. Germline CDR1 reads PRHDT; CDR2 reads FYEKMQ (reference sequence). Stated time point: peripheral blood 6 weeks after treatment start. Sequencing used immunoSEQ multiplex PCR; TCRdb keeps in-frame clones, though not all of them. The profile covers 95,000 to 130,000 clones, with 85% to 90% appearing a single time and roughly 1.8% taken by the ten largest. The receptor was derived from a man in his fifties or sixties with urothelial cancer. The chain employs TRBV13 and TRBJ2-3; D ambiguous. This specimen consisted of PBMCs, obtained around atezolizumab (anti-PD-L1) treatment. The CDR3 coding sequence is TGTGCCAGCTCGACATCCTCAGGAGATACGCAGTATTTT. Translated: CASSTSSGDTQYF.